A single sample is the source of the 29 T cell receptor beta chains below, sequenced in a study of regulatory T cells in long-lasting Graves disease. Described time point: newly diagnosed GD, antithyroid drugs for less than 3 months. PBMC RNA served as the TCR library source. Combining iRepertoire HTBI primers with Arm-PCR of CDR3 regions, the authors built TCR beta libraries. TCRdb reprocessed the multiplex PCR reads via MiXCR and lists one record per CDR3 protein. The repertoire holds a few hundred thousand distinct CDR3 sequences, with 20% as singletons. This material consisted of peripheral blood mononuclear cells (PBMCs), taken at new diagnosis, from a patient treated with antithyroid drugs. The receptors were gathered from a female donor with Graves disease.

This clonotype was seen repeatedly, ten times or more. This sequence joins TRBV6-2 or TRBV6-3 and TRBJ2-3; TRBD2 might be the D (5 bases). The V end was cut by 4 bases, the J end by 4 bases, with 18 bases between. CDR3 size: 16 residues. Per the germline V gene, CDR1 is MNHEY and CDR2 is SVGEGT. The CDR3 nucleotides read TGTGCCAGCAGTTTCGGGTCCTCCTCGAGGGCAGATACGCAGTATTTT. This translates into CASSFGSSSRADTQYF.

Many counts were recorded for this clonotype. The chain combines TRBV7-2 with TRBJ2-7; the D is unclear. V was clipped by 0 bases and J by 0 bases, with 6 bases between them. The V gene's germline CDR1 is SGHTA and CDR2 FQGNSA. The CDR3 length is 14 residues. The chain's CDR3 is CASSLAVSSYEQYF. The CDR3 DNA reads TGTGCCAGCAGCTTAGCGGTCAGCTCCTACGAGCAGTACTTC.

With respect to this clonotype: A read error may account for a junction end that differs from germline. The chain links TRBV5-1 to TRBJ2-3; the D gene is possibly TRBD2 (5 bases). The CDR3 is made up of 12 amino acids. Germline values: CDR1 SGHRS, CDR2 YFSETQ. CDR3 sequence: CTSRSTGDTQYF. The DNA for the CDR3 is TGCACCAGCAGGTCGACGGGGGATACGCAGTATTTT.

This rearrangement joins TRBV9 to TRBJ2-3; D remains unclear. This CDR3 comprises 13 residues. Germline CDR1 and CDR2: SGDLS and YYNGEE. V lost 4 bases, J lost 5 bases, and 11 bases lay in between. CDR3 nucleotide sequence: TGTGCCAGCAGCCAGGATATGCAAGATACGCAGTATTTT. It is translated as CASSQDMQDTQYF.

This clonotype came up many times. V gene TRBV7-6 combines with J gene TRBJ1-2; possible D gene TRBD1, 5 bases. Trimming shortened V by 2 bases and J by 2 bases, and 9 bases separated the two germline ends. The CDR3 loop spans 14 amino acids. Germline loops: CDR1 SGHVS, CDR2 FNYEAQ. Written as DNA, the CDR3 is TGTGCCAGCAGCTTATTTTCAGGGAACTATGGCTACACCTTC. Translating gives CASSLFSGNYGYTF.

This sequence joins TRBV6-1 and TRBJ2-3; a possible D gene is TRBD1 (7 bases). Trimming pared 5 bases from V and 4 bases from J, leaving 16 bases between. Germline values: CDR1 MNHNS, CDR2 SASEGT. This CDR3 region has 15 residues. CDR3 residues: CASSPGGGGADTQYF. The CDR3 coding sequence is TGTGCCAGCAGTCCAGGGGGAGGAGGTGCAGATACGCAGTATTTT.

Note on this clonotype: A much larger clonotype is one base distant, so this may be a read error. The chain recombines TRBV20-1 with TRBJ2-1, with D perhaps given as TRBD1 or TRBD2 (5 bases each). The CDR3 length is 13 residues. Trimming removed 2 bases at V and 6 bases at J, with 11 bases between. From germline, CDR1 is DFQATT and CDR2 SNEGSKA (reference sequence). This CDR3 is CSARTGASNEQFF. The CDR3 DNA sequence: TGCAGTGCTAGAACCGGGGCTAGCAATGAGCAGTTCTTC.

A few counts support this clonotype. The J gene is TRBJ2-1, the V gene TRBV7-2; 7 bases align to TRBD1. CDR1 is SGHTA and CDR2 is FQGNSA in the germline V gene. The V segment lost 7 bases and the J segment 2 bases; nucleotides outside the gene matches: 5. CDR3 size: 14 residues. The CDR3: CASKRGLTYNEQFF. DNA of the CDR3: TGTGCCAGCAAGAGGGGGCTCACCTACAATGAGCAGTTCTTC.

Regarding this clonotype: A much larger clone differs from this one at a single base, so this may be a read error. DNA for the CDR3: TGTGCCAGCAGCCCCAGACAGAGGAACACTGGAGCTTTCTTT. Translation: CASSPRQRNTGAFF. This sequence joins TRBV11-2 and TRBJ1-1; weak D call: TRBD1 (5 bases). CDR1 SGHAT and CDR2 FQNNGV come from the germline V gene. The CDR3 runs 14 residues.

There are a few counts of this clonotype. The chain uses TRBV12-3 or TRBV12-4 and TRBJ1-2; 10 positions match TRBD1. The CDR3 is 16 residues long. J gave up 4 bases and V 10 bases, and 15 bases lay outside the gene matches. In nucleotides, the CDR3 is TGTGCCACGGCTTCGGGACAGGGGCCCCTTGGCTATGGCTACACCTTC. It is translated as CATASGQGPLGYGYTF.

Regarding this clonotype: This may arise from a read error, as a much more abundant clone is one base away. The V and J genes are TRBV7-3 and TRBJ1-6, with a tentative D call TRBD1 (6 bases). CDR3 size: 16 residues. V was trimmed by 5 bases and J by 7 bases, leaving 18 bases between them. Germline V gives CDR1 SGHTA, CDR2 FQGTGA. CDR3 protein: CASSPGQMRGNSPLHF. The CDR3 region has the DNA TGTGCCAGCAGCCCAGGACAGATGAGAGGGAATTCACCCCTCCACTTT.

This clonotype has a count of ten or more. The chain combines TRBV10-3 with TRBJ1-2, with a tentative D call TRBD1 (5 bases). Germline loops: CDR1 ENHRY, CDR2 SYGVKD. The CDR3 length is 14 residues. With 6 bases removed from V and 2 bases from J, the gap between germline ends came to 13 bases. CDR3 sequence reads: CAIRMTEPNYGYTF. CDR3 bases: TGTGCCATCAGGATGACAGAACCAAACTATGGCTACACCTTC.

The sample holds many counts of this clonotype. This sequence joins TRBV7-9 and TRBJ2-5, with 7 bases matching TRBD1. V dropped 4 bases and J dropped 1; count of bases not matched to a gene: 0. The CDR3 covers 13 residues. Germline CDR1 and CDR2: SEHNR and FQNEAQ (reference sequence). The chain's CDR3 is CASSWDSQETQYF. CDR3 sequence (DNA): TGTGCCAGCAGCTGGGACAGCCAAGAGACCCAGTACTTC.

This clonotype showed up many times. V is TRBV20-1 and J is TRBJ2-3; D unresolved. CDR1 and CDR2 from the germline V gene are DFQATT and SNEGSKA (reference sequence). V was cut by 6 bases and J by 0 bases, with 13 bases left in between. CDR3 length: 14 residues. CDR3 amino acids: CSAHHLPSTDTQYF. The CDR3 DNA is TGCAGTGCGCACCATCTTCCAAGCACAGATACGCAGTATTTT.

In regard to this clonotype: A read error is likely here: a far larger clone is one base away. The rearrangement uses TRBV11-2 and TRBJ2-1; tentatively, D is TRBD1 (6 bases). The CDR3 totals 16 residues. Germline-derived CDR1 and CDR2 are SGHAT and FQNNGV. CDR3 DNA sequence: TGTGCCAGCAACTTAGACCCTCGGGGACACTACAATGAGCAGTTCTTC. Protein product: CASNLDPRGHYNEQFF. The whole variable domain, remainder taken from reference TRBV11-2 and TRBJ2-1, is EAGVAQSPRYKIIEKRQSVAFWCNPISGHATLYWYQQILGQGPKLLIQFQNNGVVDDSQLPKDRFSAERLKGVDSTLKIQPAKLEDSAVYLCASNLDPRGHYNEQFFGPGTRLTVL.

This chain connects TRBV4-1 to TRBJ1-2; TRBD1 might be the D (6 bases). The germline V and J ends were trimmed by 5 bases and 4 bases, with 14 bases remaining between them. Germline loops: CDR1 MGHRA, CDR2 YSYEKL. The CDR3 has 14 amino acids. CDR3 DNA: TGCGCCAGCAGCAAAGGGGGGATGGGCTATGGCTACACCTTC. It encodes CASSKGGMGYGYTF.

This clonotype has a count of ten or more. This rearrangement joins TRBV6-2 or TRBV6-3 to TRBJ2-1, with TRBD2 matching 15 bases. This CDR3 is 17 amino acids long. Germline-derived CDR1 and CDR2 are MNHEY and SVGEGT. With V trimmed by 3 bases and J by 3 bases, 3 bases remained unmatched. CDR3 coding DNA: TGTGCCAGCAGTTATGGGACTAGCGGGGGGCACTACAATGAGCAGTTCTTC. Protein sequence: CASSYGTSGGHYNEQFF.

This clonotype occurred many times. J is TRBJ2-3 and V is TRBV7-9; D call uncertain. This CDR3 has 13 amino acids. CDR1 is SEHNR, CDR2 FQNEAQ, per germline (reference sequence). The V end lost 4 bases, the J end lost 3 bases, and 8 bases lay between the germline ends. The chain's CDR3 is CASSSQLTDTQYF. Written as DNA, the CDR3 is TGTGCCAGCAGCTCCCAACTTACAGATACGCAGTATTTT. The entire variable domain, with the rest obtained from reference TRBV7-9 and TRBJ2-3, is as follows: DTGVSQNPRHKITKRGQNVTFRCDPISEHNRLYWYRQTLGQGPEFLTYFQNEAQLEKSRLLSDRFSAERPKGSFSTLEIQRTEQGDSAMYLCASSSQLTDTQYFGPGTRLTVL.

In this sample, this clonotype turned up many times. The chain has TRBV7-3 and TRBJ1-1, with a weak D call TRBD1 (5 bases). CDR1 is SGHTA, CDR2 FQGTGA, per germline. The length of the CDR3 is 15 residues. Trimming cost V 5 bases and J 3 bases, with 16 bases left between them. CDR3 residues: CASSLTAGGDTEAFF. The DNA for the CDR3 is TGTGCCAGCAGCCTTACCGCCGGGGGGGACACTGAAGCTTTCTTT.

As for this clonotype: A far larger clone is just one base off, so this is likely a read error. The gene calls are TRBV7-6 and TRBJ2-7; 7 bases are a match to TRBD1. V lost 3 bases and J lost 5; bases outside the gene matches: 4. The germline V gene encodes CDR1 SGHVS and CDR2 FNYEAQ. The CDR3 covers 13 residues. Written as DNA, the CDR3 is TGTGCCAGCAGCTTTGACAGGGCCGACGAGCAGTACTTC. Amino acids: CASSFDRADEQYF.

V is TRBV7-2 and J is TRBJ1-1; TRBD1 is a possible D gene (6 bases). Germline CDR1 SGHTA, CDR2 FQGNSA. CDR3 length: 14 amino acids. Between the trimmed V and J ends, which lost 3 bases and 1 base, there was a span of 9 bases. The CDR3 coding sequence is TGTGCCAGCAGCTTCAACAGGGCGAACACTGAAGCTTTCTTT. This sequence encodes CASSFNRANTEAFF.

This chain's CDR3 is CASSQVALAAGQFF. The CDR3 DNA reads TGTGCCAGCAGCCAAGTTGCGCTAGCGGCTGGGCAGTTCTTC. The chain couples TRBV14 to TRBJ2-1; 7 positions match TRBD2. CDR3 size: 14 residues. The ends lost 1 base at V and 12 bases at J; junction bases unmatched: 9. CDR1 and CDR2 from the germline V gene are SGHDN and FVKESK. Combining the CDR3 with reference TRBV14 and TRBJ2-1 gives the whole variable domain EAGVTQFPSHSVIEKGQTVTLRCDPISGHDNLYWYRRVMGKEIKFLLHFVKESKQDESGMPNNRFLAERTGGTYSTLKVQPAELEDSGVYFCASSQVALAAGQFFGPGTRLTVL.

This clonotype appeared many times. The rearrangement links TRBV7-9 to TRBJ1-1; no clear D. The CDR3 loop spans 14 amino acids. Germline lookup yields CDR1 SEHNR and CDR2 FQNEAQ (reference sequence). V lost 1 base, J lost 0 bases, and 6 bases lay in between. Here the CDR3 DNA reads TGTGCCAGCAGCTTAGAGAGTATGAACACTGAAGCTTTCTTT. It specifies CASSLESMNTEAFF.

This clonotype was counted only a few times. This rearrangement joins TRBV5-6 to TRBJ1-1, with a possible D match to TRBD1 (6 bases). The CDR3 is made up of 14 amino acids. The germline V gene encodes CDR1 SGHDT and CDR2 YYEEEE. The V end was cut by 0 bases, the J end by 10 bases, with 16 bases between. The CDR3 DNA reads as TGTGCCAGCAGCTTGGGGGGGGCAAGGAGTGGAGCTTTCTTT. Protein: CASSLGGARSGAFF.

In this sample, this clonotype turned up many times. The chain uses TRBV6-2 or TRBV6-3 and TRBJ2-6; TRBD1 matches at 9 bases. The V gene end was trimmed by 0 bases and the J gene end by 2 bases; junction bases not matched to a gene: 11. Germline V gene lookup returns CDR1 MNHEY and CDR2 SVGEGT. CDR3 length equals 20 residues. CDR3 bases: TGTGCCAGCAGTTACTCCCCCTTTGGGACAGGGAACGCTGGGGCCAACGTCCTGACTTTC. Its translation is CASSYSPFGTGNAGANVLTF.

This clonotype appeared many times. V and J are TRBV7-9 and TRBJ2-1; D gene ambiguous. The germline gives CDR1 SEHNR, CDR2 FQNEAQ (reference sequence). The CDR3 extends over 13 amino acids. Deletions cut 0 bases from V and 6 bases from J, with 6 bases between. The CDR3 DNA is TGTGCCAGCAGCTTAGCTGGGGTCAATGAGCAGTTCTTC. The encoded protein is CASSLAGVNEQFF.

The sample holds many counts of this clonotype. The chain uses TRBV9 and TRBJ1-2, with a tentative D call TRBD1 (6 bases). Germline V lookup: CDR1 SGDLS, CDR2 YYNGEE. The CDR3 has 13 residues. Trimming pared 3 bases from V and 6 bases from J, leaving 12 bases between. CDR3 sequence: CASSATGTDGYTF. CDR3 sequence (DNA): TGTGCCAGCAGCGCAACAGGGACGGATGGCTACACCTTC.

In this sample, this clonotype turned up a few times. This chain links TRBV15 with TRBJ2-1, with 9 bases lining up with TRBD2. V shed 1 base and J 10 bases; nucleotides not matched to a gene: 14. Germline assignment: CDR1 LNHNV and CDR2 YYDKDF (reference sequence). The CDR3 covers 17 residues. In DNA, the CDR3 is TGTGCCACCAGCAGAGTTCAGGGGCGGGGGGGCTCATTAGAGCAGTTCTTC. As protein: CATSRVQGRGGSLEQFF.

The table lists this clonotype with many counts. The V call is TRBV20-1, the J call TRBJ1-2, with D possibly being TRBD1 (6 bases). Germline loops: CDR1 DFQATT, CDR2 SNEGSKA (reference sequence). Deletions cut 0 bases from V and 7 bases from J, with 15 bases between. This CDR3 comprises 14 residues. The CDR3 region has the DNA TGCAGTGCTAGAGATGGGGGTGGGGGGGCTGGCTACACCTTC. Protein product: CSARDGGGGAGYTF.